Reported below is one TCR beta chain. Its antigen remains unidentified. This sample is drawn from a study of cytomegalovirus exposure and HLA in healthy donors. Broader study findings: The authors later found TCR association rates varying by HLA locus, with DRB1 most and HLA-C fewest. In an earlier analysis, productive rearrangement rates for most beta V segments clustered near 87% or 30%. It was shown in a later analysis that HLA-associated TCR beta chains were more clonally expanded than other, equally common chains.

Trimming took off 6 bases at V and 3 bases at J, with 14 bases between the two ends. This CDR3 has 14 residues. CDR1 and CDR2 from the germline V gene are SNHLY and FYNNEI. The PCR made use of 60 Vbeta and 13 Jbeta primers. Measured with immunoSEQ multiplex PCR; TCRdb has only the in-frame clones, and not every one. The profile shows fewer than 200,000 clones, approximately 85% of them singletons. The clonotype was recovered from a man aged 45 to 65 in good health and CMV-seropositive. This rearrangement joins TRBV2 to TRBJ1-1; TRBD1 might be the D (6 bases). Input material: PBMCs. CDR3 protein: CASRLQGLDTEAFF. The CDR3 region has the DNA TGTGCCAGCAGGTTACAGGGATTAGACACTGAAGCTTTCTTT.